These 21 T cell receptor beta chains share one sample of origin, sequenced in a study of blood T cell repertoires in COVID-19. Method: immunoSEQ multiplex PCR; TCRdb's copy keeps in-frame clones and lacks some. The data hold 340,000 or so clones, with 87% observed a single time. The sequenced sample was peripheral blood. The source is a man aged 50 to 59 with active or convalescent COVID-19.

This chain connects TRBV6-6 to TRBJ2-7; D not certain. Trimming took off 7 bases at V and 0 bases at J, with 10 bases between the two ends. The CDR3 sequence is 13 residues long. The germline gives CDR1 MNHNY, CDR2 SVGAGI (reference sequence). The CDR3 coding sequence is TGTGCCAGCACCCCACAGTCCTCCTACGAGCAGTACTTC. As protein: CASTPQSSYEQYF.

Here the CDR3 reads CATSDLGQGVAGSATQYF. The CDR3 nucleotides read TGTGCCACCAGTGACCTGGGACAGGGGGTGGCCGGGAGTGCGACCCAGTACTTC. The rearrangement joins TRBV24-1 to TRBJ2-5, with 11 bases identical to TRBD1. The CDR3 runs to 18 residues. CDR1 is KGHDR, CDR2 SFDVKD, per germline. Trimming took 4 bases from V and 7 from J; bases not matched to a gene: 16.

The J gene is TRBJ2-1, the V gene TRBV28, with 9 bases aligning to TRBD2. The CDR3 sequence is 16 residues long. J was trimmed by 0 bases and V by 4 bases; bases with no gene match: 4. Germline values: CDR1 MDHEN, CDR2 SYDVKM. The CDR3 here is CASSSHSGSSYNEQFF. CDR3 sequence (DNA): TGTGCCAGCAGTTCCCATAGCGGGAGCTCCTACAATGAGCAGTTCTTC.

On this clone: Different DNA sequences within this sample yield the same CDR3. The CDR3 DNA follows: TGTGCCAGCAGCCCCGGACTCGCGGCCGGGGAGCTGTTTTTT. Its translation: CASSPGLAAGELFF. V gene TRBV7-3 combines with J gene TRBJ2-2; D is possibly TRBD2 (5 bases). Trimming stripped 5 bases from V and 6 bases from J, with 13 bases between. The germline V gene has CDR1 SGHTA and CDR2 FQGTGA. CDR3 size: 14 residues. Supplemented by reference TRBV7-3 and TRBJ2-2, the full variable domain reads GAGVSQTPSNKVTEKGKYVELRCDPISGHTALYWYRQSLGQGPEFLIYFQGTGAADDSGLPNDRFFAVRPEGSVSTLKIQRTERGDSAVYLCASSPGLAAGELFFGEGSRLTVL.

The chain is built from TRBV11-3 and TRBJ2-3; a weak D match, TRBD2 (5 bases). The CDR3 runs 12 residues. Germline V lookup: CDR1 SGHNT, CDR2 YENEEA. V was cut by 4 bases and J by 5 bases, with 7 bases left in between. CDR3 protein: CASSSRGDTQYF. The CDR3 DNA reads TGTGCCAGCAGCTCCCGGGGAGATACGCAGTATTTT. Full variable domain (remainder filled in from reference TRBV11-3 and TRBJ2-3): EAGVVQSPRYKIIEKKQPVAFWCNPISGHNTLYWYLQNLGQGPELLIRYENEEAVDDSQLPKDRFSAERLKGVDSTLKIQPAELGDSAVYLCASSSRGDTQYFGPGTRLTVL.

This chain links TRBV18 with TRBJ1-2; the match to TRBD1 covers 11 bases. CDR3 length: 16 residues. The trim removed 1 base at V and 7 bases at J, leaving 8 bases unmatched. Germline V CDR1 and CDR2: KGHSH, LQKENI. In nucleotides, the CDR3 is TGTGCCAGCTCACCACTCCCGGGACAGGGGGTAGGTGGCTACACCTTC. This gives the protein CASSPLPGQGVGGYTF.

The chain employs TRBV11-2 and TRBJ1-5, with a possible D match to TRBD1 (6 bases). V was trimmed by 5 bases and J by 12 bases, leaving 20 bases between them. The CDR3 has 14 amino acids. CDR1 and CDR2 from the germline V gene are SGHAT and FQNNGV. DNA for the CDR3: TGTGCCAGCAGCGCTGGGACGCCCGGGGGGCGCCAGCATTTT. As protein: CASSAGTPGGRQHF.

The chain employs TRBV10-3 and TRBJ2-2, with 14 bases that match TRBD2. The CDR3 consists of 15 residues. From germline, CDR1 is ENHRY and CDR2 SYGVKD. Trimming at V came to 10 bases and at J to 4 bases, leaving 5 bases not matched to a gene. This chain's CDR3 is CASTGLAGGTGELFF. The CDR3 nucleotides read TGTGCCAGTACAGGACTAGCGGGAGGCACCGGGGAGCTGTTTTTT.

This chain's CDR3 is CASSRVNGGGTDTQYF. The DNA for the CDR3 is TGTGCCAGTAGTCGGGTGAACGGGGGGGGCACAGATACGCAGTATTTT. The chain is built from TRBV19 and TRBJ2-3; 8 bases are a match to TRBD2. This CDR3 region has 16 residues. Germline loops: CDR1 LNHDA, CDR2 SQIVND (reference sequence). J lost 1 base, V lost 5 bases, and 8 bases had no gene match.

The V gene is TRBV9, the J gene TRBJ2-7; tentatively, D is TRBD2 (5 bases). The CDR3 totals 14 residues. Germline CDR1 SGDLS, CDR2 YYNGEE. Trimming took off 4 bases at V and 3 bases at J, with 14 bases between the two ends. The CDR3 DNA reads as TGTGCCAGCAGCCCCCAAGCGGAAGACTACGAGCAGTACTTC. This sequence encodes CASSPQAEDYEQYF.

The rearrangement uses TRBV5-6 and TRBJ2-7; the D gene is possibly TRBD1 (5 bases). The V gene's germline CDR1 is SGHDT and CDR2 YYEEEE. Between the trimmed V and J ends, which lost 7 bases and 2 bases, there was a span of 16 bases. The CDR3 is 14 residues long. CDR3 coding DNA: TGTGCCAGCGCCCTGGGCAGGGCGGCCTACGAGCAGTACTTC. It codes for CASALGRAAYEQYF. The complete variable domain, with remaining parts taken from reference TRBV5-6 and TRBJ2-7, reads DAGVTQSPTHLIKTRGQQVTLRCSPKSGHDTVSWYQQALGQGPQFIFQYYEEEERQRGNFPDRFSGHQFPNYSSELNVNALLLGDSALYLCASALGRAAYEQYFGPGTRLTVT.

The CDR3 protein is CAWSAGTPRVSSNQPQHF. In DNA form, the CDR3 reads TGTGCCTGGAGTGCCGGGACTCCCCGCGTCTCTTCCAATCAGCCCCAGCATTTT. The V gene is TRBV30, the J gene TRBJ1-5; TRBD1 might be the D (5 bases). Germline V gives CDR1 GTSNPN, CDR2 SVGIG (reference sequence). The germline V and J ends were trimmed by 1 base and 3 bases, with 22 bases remaining between them. The CDR3 sequence is 18 residues long.

The chain employs TRBV11-2 and TRBJ2-3; 7 bases line up with TRBD2. Germline assignment: CDR1 SGHAT and CDR2 FQNNGV. With 5 bases clipped from V and 2 bases from J, the junction kept 10 bases outside the gene matches. The CDR3 has 16 residues. The CDR3 bases are TGTGCCAGCAGCCTGGGATCGGGACTAATCACAGATACGCAGTATTTT. Translated, it gives CASSLGSGLITDTQYF.

Comments on this clone: The junction and the germline gene differ at one end; a read error may be behind it. This chain connects TRBV28 to TRBJ2-3, with 7 bases matching TRBD2. The CDR3 is 16 amino acids. The germline CDR1 and CDR2 sequences are MDHEN and SYDVKM. CDR3: CASSGGGVPLGDTQYF. In DNA form, the CDR3 reads TGCGCTAGTTCTGGGGGAGGGGTCCCTTTAGGAGATACGCAGTATTTT.

The V gene is TRBV3-1 (or the pseudogene TRBV3-2), the J gene TRBJ2-5, with TRBD2 identical over 8 bases. The CDR3 runs to 16 residues. Germline lookup yields CDR1 LGHDT and CDR2 YNNKEL (reference sequence). After removal of 4 bases from V and 4 bases from J, the junction contained 11 bases not matched to a gene. CDR3 bases: TGTGCCAGCAGCCGCTCGGAGGTAGCGGGAACAGAGACCCAGTACTTC. This sequence encodes CASSRSEVAGTETQYF.

As regards this clone: The DNA is omitted, as the CDR3 cannot be located on it reliably, and the CDR3 follows TCRdb's listing. This chain uses TRBV28 with TRBJ1-1; the listed D gene, TRBD1, was not tested against the DNA. CDR1 is MDHEN and CDR2 is SYDVKM in the germline V gene. Both ends counted, the CDR3 spans 17 residues. Here the CDR3 reads CASSTSDRGPLNTEAFF.

The V gene is TRBV30, the J gene TRBJ1-1, with D tentatively TRBD1 (5 bases). Germline CDR1 and CDR2: GTSNPN and SVGIG (reference sequence). Trimming took 8 bases from V and 7 from J, leaving 20 bases between them. The CDR3 is made up of 13 amino acids. The CDR3 reads CAGDPTAGVEAFF. The CDR3 DNA is TGTGCCGGGGATCCGACCGCGGGGGTTGAAGCTTTCTTT. Complete variable domain (other parts from reference TRBV30 and TRBJ1-1): SQTIHQWPATLVQPVGSPLSLECTVEGTSNPNLYWYRQAAGRGLQLLFYSVGIGQISSEVPQNLSASRPQDRQFILSSKKLLLSDSGFYLCAGDPTAGVEAFFGQGTRLTVV.

The chain carries TRBV5-1 and TRBJ2-1; 8 positions agree with TRBD1. The CDR3 is 14 residues long. With 7 bases clipped from V and 5 bases from J, the junction kept 8 bases outside the gene matches. The germline V gene has CDR1 SGHRS and CDR2 YFSETQ. CDR3 coding DNA: TGCGCCAGCGGAAAGGACAGGGTTGACAATGAGCAGTTCTTC. Translated, it gives CASGKDRVDNEQFF.

The V and J genes are TRBV7-2 and TRBJ1-5; the D gene is possibly TRBD1 (5 bases). The CDR3 is 15 residues long. Per germline, CDR1 SGHTA and CDR2 FQGNSA. V was shortened by 2 bases and J by 4 bases, with 12 bases between the two germline ends. This chain's CDR3 is CASSLSYGANQPQHF. The CDR3 DNA follows: TGTGCCAGCAGCTTATCCTATGGGGCGAATCAGCCCCAGCATTTT.

The V gene is TRBV5-4, the J gene TRBJ1-2; D perhaps matches TRBD1 (5 bases). V gave up 1 base and J gave up 4 bases, with 14 bases separating them. This CDR3 region has 15 residues. CDR1 is SGHNT, CDR2 YYREEE, per germline (reference sequence). The DNA of the CDR3 is TGTGCCAGCAGCTTGAAGACGCAGGGCCCCTATGGCTACACCTTC. Translated: CASSLKTQGPYGYTF. Full variable domain (outside the CDR3, taken from reference TRBV5-4 and TRBJ1-2): ETGVTQSPTHLIKTRGQQVTLRCSSQSGHNTVSWYQQALGQGPQFIFQYYREEENGRGNFPPRFSGLQFPNYSSELNVNALELDDSALYLCASSLKTQGPYGYTFGSGTRLTVV.

The chain links TRBV6-1 to TRBJ2-1; the D gene is possibly TRBD2 (5 bases). This CDR3 region has 16 residues. V gave up 0 bases and J gave up 2 bases, with 11 bases separating them. The germline CDR1 and CDR2 sequences are MNHNS and SASEGT. The CDR3 reads CASSEAVGSAYNEQFF. The CDR3 coding sequence is TGTGCCAGCAGTGAAGCGGTGGGGAGCGCCTACAATGAGCAGTTCTTC.